A single sample gave rise to the 17 T cell receptor beta chains below, sequenced in a study of blood T cell repertoires in COVID-19. Profiled with immunoSEQ multiplex PCR; TCRdb holds only in-frame clones, not every one. The top ten clones hold 1.9% of a sample with 110,000 to 150,000 clones, about three quarters of them seen once. The sequenced sample was peripheral blood. The receptors originated from a woman aged 55 to 70 with acute or convalescent COVID-19.

This chain joins TRBV2 and TRBJ1-1, with D perhaps matching TRBD1 (5 bases). Deletions cut 3 bases from V and 7 bases from J, with 15 bases between. This CDR3 has 14 amino acids. Germline CDR1 reads SNHLY; CDR2 reads FYNNEI. The CDR3: CASSDRPGGVEAFF. The CDR3 DNA follows: TGTGCCAGCAGTGATCGTCCCGGGGGGGTTGAAGCTTTCTTT.

This sequence joins TRBV5-1 and TRBJ2-7, with 7 bases aligning to TRBD2. CDR3 length: 14 residues. CDR1 and CDR2 from the germline V gene are SGHRS and YFSETQ. V lost 0 bases to trimming and J lost 3 bases; unmatched junction nucleotides: 3. The CDR3, as DNA: TGCGCCAGCAGCTTGGGCGGGAGTAGCTACGAGCAGTACTTC. The encoded protein is CASSLGGSSYEQYF.

The V gene is TRBV5-1, the J gene TRBJ2-3; 7 bases agree with TRBD2. CDR1 is SGHRS and CDR2 is YFSETQ in the germline V gene. The length of the CDR3 is 17 residues. V was pared by 3 bases and J by 0 bases, with 10 bases of the junction left unmatched. The CDR3 protein is CASSSSPSGTSTDTQYF. The CDR3, as DNA: TGCGCCAGCAGCTCCTCCCCTAGCGGTACTAGCACAGATACGCAGTATTTT.

This clone came up once. The rearrangement links TRBV5-8 to TRBJ2-1; possible D gene TRBD2, 7 bases. This CDR3 has 15 residues. CDR1 is SGHTS and CDR2 is YDEGEE in the germline V gene. Trimming took off 6 bases at V and 4 bases at J, with 17 bases between the two ends. The CDR3 coding sequence is TGTGCCAGCACCCCGCGGGGGCCACTTTACAATGAGCAGTTCTTC. Its translation is CASTPRGPLYNEQFF. Full variable domain (missing parts from reference TRBV5-8 and TRBJ2-1): EAGVTQSPTHLIKTRGQQATLRCSPISGHTSVYWYQQALGLGLQFLLWYDEGEERNRGNFPPRFSGRQFPNYSSELNVNALELEDSALYLCASTPRGPLYNEQFFGPGTRLTVL.

V gene TRBV28 combines with J gene TRBJ1-2; no firm D call. Deletions cut 5 bases from V and 8 bases from J, with 15 bases between. The CDR3 length is 13 residues. Per the germline V gene, CDR1 is MDHEN and CDR2 is SYDVKM. The CDR3 is CASSPPRERGYTF. The CDR3 region has the DNA TGTGCCAGCAGTCCCCCACGCGAAAGAGGCTACACCTTC.

The V and J genes are TRBV7-9 and TRBJ2-3; 8 nucleotides match TRBD2. The CDR3 loop spans 13 amino acids. From germline, CDR1 is SEHNR and CDR2 FQNEAQ (reference sequence). The junction had 4 bases not matched to a gene; V was cut back by 5 bases and J by 6 bases. The CDR3 sequence: CASSPRLADTQYF. DNA for the CDR3: TGTGCCAGCAGCCCACGACTAGCGGATACGCAGTATTTT.

The gene calls are TRBV21-1 and TRBJ2-7; no check of the table's D call, TRBD2, against the DNA was made. TRBV21-1 is a pseudogene. This CDR3 comprises 16 residues. This CDR3 is CASSNRLAVRPYEQYF. DNA for the CDR3: TGTGCCAGCAGCAATCGCCTAGCGGTGCGCCCCTACGAGCAGTACTTC.

This clone turned up a few times. J is TRBJ2-3 and V is TRBV30, with 7 bases fitting TRBD2. The ends lost 2 bases at V and 0 bases at J; junction bases unmatched: 2. CDR1 and CDR2 (germline): GTSNPN, SVGIG (reference sequence). The CDR3 covers 14 residues. DNA for the CDR3: TGTGCCTGGAGTAGCGGGATTAGCACAGATACGCAGTATTTT. Residues: CAWSSGISTDTQYF.

The chain recombines TRBV5-1 with TRBJ2-3, with 8 bases that match TRBD1. J was trimmed by 1 base and V by 6 bases; bases with no gene match: 4. The CDR3 runs to 14 residues. Germline-derived CDR1 and CDR2 are SGHRS and YFSETQ. Written as DNA, the CDR3 is TGCGCCAGCACAGGGGGCGAGGGCACAGATACGCAGTATTTT. This gives the protein CASTGGEGTDTQYF.

V and J are TRBV7-8 and TRBJ2-1, with D hard to call. The length of the CDR3 is 12 residues. Trimming removed 3 bases at V and 7 bases at J, with 7 bases between. Germline V lookup: CDR1 SGHVS, CDR2 FQNEAQ. CDR3 loop: CASSFARNEQFF. For the CDR3, the DNA is TGTGCCAGCAGCTTTGCTAGAAATGAGCAGTTCTTC.

This chain links TRBV27 with TRBJ1-6, with D unclear. Looked up from germline, CDR1 is MNHEY and CDR2 is SMNVEV (reference sequence). This CDR3 has 10 residues. CDR3 in amino acids: CVTYNSPLHF. The CDR3 DNA is TGTGTCACCTATAATTCACCCCTCCACTTT.

The rearrangement uses TRBV6-2 or TRBV6-3 and TRBJ2-1; maybe TRBD1 (6 bases). V dropped 6 bases and J dropped 6 bases, with 15 bases sitting between them. The CDR3 extends over 14 amino acids. Germline V CDR1 and CDR2: MNHEY, SVGEGT. The CDR3 DNA sequence: TGTGCCAGCAGCCCCCGACAGGTGGGCAATGAGCAGTTCTTC. Translated, it gives CASSPRQVGNEQFF.

This rearrangement joins TRBV11-2 to TRBJ2-7; tentative D call: TRBD1 (6 bases). This CDR3 contains 15 residues. Germline V gene lookup returns CDR1 SGHAT and CDR2 FQNNGV. V was shortened by 2 bases and J by 0 bases, with 11 bases between the two germline ends. The chain's CDR3 is CASSLIGGSSYEQYF. The CDR3 DNA is TGTGCCAGCAGCTTAATAGGGGGAAGCTCCTACGAGCAGTACTTC.

This clone was counted only a few times. In DNA, the CDR3 is TGTGCCAGCAGCTTGAGCCGATCTAGCACAGATACGCAGTATTTT. It specifies CASSLSRSSTDTQYF. The chain recombines TRBV5-4 with TRBJ2-3; D unclear. The CDR3 has 15 amino acids. With 1 base removed from V and 0 bases from J, the gap between germline ends came to 9 bases. Germline assignment: CDR1 SGHNT and CDR2 YYREEE (reference sequence).

This clone was detected once. This chain connects TRBV7-2 to TRBJ2-3, with D tentatively TRBD2 (6 bases). The germline CDR1 and CDR2 sequences are SGHTA and FQGNSA. CDR3 length: 17 residues. Trimming pared 0 bases from V and 4 bases from J, leaving 17 bases between. The CDR3 loop reads CASSLAPPGSGADTQYF. CDR3 nucleotides: TGTGCCAGCAGCTTAGCCCCTCCGGGATCGGGAGCAGATACGCAGTATTTT.

This chain connects TRBV27 to TRBJ1-5, with 9 nucleotides matching TRBD1. Germline V lookup: CDR1 MNHEY, CDR2 SMNVEV (reference sequence). The CDR3 length is 14 residues. V was clipped by 5 bases and J by 5 bases; unmatched bases: 4. The CDR3, as DNA: TGTGCCAGCAGTCAACAGGGGGCCCATCAGCCCCAGCATTTT. This encodes CASSQQGAHQPQHF.

This clone came up a few times. This chain links TRBV2 with TRBJ2-7; D is possibly TRBD2 (6 bases). V dropped 6 bases and J dropped 0 bases, with 6 bases sitting between them. Germline assignment: CDR1 SNHLY and CDR2 FYNNEI. This CDR3 region has 12 residues. CDR3 sequence (DNA): TGTGCCAGCAGGCGGGACTCCTACGAGCAGTACTTC. As protein: CASRRDSYEQYF.